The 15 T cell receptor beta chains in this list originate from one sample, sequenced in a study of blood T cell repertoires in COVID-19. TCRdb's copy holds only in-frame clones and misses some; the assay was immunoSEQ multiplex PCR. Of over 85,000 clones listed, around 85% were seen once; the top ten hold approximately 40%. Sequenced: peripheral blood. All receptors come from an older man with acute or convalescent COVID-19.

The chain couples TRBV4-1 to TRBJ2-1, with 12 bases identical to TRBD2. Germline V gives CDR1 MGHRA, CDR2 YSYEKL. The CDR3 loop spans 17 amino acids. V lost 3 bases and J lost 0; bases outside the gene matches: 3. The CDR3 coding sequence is TGCGCCAGCAGCCAGGAGACTAGCGGGAGCTCCTACAATGAGCAGTTCTTC. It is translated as CASSQETSGSSYNEQFF.

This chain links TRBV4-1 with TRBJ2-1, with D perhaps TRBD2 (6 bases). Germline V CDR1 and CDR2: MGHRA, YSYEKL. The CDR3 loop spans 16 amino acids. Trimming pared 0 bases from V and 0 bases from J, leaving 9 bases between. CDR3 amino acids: CASSQDLGGSYNEQFF. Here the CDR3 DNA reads TGCGCCAGCAGCCAAGATCTGGGGGGCTCCTACAATGAGCAGTTCTTC.

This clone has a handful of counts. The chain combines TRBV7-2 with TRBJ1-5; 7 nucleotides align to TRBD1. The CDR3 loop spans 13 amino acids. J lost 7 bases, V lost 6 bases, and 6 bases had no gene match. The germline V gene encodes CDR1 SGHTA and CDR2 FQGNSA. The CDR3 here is CASRRDSLQPQHF. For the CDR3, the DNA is TGTGCCAGCAGGCGGGACAGTTTACAGCCCCAGCATTTT.

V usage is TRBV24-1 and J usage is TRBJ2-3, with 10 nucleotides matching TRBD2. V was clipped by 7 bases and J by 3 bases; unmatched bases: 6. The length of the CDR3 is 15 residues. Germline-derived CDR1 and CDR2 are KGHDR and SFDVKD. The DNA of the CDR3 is TGTGCCACCAGCAAGCGGGAGGGCCTGACAGATACGCAGTATTTT. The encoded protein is CATSKREGLTDTQYF.

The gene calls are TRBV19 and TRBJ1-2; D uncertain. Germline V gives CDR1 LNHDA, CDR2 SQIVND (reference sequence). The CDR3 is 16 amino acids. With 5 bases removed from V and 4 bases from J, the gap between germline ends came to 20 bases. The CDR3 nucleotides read TGTGCCAGTAGTGCTGGTTCGAGGGATCGGGTCTATGGCTACACCTTC. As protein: CASSAGSRDRVYGYTF.

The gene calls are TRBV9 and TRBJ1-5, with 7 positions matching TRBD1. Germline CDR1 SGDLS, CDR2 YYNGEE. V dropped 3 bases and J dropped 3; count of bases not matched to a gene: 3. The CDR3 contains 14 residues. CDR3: CASSGGQSNQPQHF. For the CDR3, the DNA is TGTGCCAGCAGCGGGGGACAGTCCAATCAGCCCCAGCATTTT.

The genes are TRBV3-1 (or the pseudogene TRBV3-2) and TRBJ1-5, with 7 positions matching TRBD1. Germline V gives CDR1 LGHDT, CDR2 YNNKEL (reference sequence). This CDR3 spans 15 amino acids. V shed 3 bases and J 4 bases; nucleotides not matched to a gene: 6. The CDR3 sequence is CASSQGQLRNQPQHF. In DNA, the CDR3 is TGTGCCAGCAGCCAGGGACAGTTGAGAAATCAGCCCCAGCATTTT.

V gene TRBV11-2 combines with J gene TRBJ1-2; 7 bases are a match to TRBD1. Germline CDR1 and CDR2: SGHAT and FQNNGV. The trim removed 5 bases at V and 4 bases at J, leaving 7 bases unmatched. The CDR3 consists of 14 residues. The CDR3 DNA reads TGTGCCAGCAGCCCACGACAGGGATCCTATGGCTACACCTTC. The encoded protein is CASSPRQGSYGYTF.

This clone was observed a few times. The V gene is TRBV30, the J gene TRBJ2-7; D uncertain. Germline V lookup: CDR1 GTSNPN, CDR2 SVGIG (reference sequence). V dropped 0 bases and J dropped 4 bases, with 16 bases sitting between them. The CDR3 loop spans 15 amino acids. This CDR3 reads CAWSVRRAIEYEQYF. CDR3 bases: TGTGCCTGGAGTGTACGTCGAGCGATTGAGTACGAGCAGTACTTC. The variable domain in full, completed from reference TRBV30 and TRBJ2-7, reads SQTIHQWPATLVQPVGSPLSLECTVEGTSNPNLYWYRQAAGRGLQLLFYSVGIGQISSEVPQNLSASRPQDRQFILSSKKLLLSDSGFYLCAWSVRRAIEYEQYFGPGTRLTVT.

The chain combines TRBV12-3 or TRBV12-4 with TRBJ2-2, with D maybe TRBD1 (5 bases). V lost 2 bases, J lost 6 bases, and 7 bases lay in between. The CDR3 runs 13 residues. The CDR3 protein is CASSLKGPGELFF. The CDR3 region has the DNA TGTGCCAGCAGTTTAAAGGGGCCCGGGGAGCTGTTTTTT.

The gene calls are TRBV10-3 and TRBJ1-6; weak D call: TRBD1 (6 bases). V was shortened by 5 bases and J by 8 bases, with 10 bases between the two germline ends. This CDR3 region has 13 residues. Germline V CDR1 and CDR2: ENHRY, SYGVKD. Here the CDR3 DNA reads TGTGCCATCAGTTCGACAGGCGATTCACCCCTCCACTTT. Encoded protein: CAISSTGDSPLHF.

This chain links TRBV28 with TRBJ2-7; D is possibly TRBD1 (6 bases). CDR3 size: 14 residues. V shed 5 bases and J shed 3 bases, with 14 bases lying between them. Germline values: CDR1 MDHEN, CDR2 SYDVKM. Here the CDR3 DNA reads TGTGCCAGCAGTCCCACAGGGCCGGTCTACGAGCAGTACTTC. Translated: CASSPTGPVYEQYF.

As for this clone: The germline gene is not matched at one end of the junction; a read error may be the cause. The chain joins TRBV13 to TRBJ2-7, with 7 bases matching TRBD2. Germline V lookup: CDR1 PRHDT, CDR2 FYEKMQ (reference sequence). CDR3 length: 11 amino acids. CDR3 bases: TGTGCCAGCAGCTCGAGGACTAGTATCCACTTC. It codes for CASSSRTSIHF.

This CDR3 is CASSIRELNTEAFF. The CDR3 DNA reads as TGTGCCAGTAGTATTAGAGAGCTGAACACTGAAGCTTTCTTT. The chain joins TRBV19 to TRBJ1-1; the D is unclear. This CDR3 has 14 residues. Trimming removed 3 bases at V and 0 bases at J, with 8 bases between. Germline-derived CDR1 and CDR2 are LNHDA and SQIVND (reference sequence).

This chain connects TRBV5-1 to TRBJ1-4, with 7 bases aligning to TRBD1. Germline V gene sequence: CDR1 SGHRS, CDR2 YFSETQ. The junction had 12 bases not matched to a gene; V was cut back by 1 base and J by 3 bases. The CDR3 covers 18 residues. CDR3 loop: CASSLRVAQGDSNEKLFF. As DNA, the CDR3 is TGCGCCAGCAGCTTGAGGGTAGCGCAGGGGGATTCTAATGAAAAACTGTTTTTT.